This T cell receptor (beta chain) was sequenced during a study of T-cell memory formation after mild COVID-19. About the research overall: Largely, TCR clusters stayed within a single donor. General study results and limits: Detection of some responders pre-infection suggested pre-existing cross-reactive memory T cells participated. Day 37-peaking second-wave clones had unconfirmed SARS-CoV-2 specificity.

Researchers used 5'RACE with constant-segment primers to make TCR alpha and TCR beta cDNA libraries that carry sample barcodes and UMIs. TCRdb processed the 5' RACE reads anew with MiXCR; each CDR3 protein has one entry. Among 350,000 or so distinct CDR3 sequences listed, roughly 21% were seen once. Per the germline V gene, CDR1 is SNHLY and CDR2 is FYNNEI. The CDR3 consists of 16 residues. J was trimmed by 9 bases and V by 7 bases; bases with no gene match: 16. Note on this clonotype: Antigen specificity is unknown.

The receptor was derived from an adult woman who had mild COVID-19 (a few samples of this study predate the infection). Cell type and time point are not known. The sequenced sample was PBMCs or a T cell subset sorted from them (not recorded which). The rearrangement links TRBV2 to TRBJ2-1; 9 bases align to TRBD2. The CDR3 is CASIPDVPGLAGEQFF. In nucleotides, the CDR3 is TGTGCCAGCATCCCTGACGTACCGGGACTAGCTGGTGAGCAGTTCTTC.